This T cell receptor (beta chain) appears in the sequencing data of a study of molecular identifiers for immune sequencing clone quantification. V was clipped by 3 bases and J by 4 bases, with 12 bases between them. The CDR3 contains 14 residues. This clonotype has only a few counts. TCRdb redid the calling of the PCR reads with MiXCR, one entry per CDR3 protein. Of more than 70,000 distinct CDR3 sequences in the sample, roughly a fifth were seen once. Using 10%, 30% or 50% RNA, naive CD8 libraries were derived from roughly 20,000 to 1,000,000 sorted cells. CD8+CD4-CCR7+CD45RA+ sorting gave the naive CD8 T cells.

The chain recombines TRBV12-3 or TRBV12-4 with TRBJ1-2; maybe TRBD1 (6 bases). The sequence came from a human donor in good health. Some libraries in this study had Jurkat cell RNA spiked in. The sequenced material came from naive CD8+ T cells from blood, with Jurkat cell RNA spiked in. Subset here: FACS-sorted CD8+CD4-CCR7+CD45RA+ naive T cells. In nucleotides, the CDR3 is TGTGCCAGCAGTTTTGGGGGGCTCAGCTATGGCTACACCTTC. Translating it yields CASSFGGLSYGYTF.